This paragraph reports one T cell receptor beta chain. Its antigen is currently unknown. The data stem from a study of T-cell reconstitution after alpha-beta-depleted transplantation in children. CDR1 and CDR2 (germline): DFQATT, SNEGSKA (reference sequence). CDR3 length: 15 residues. During its preparation, the TCRbeta library received unique molecular identifiers. One entry per CDR3 protein, called by TCRdb with MiXCR from the PCR reads. The sample carries approximately 980,000 distinct CDR3 sequences, about 29% recorded once. Overall study results and limits: Reportedly, alpha-beta T cells present about two months post-transplant originated from several hundred expanded clones of graft origin.

The sample here was PBMCs, mostly from graft donor cells, taken 360 days after TCRalphabeta/CD19-depleted stem cell transplant. The rearrangement uses TRBV20-1 and TRBJ2-1; 10 nucleotides agree with TRBD1. This TCR was sampled from a boy under two years old who had a stem cell transplant for SCID, so the T cells may come from the graft donor. The CDR3 nucleotides read TGCAGCGTGGTCAATCCGGGACAGGGGTTAAATGAGCAGTTCTTC. The encoded protein is CSVVNPGQGLNEQFF.